These 28 T cell receptor beta chains share one sample of origin, sequenced in a study of cytomegalovirus exposure and HLA in healthy donors. The primer mix had 60 Vbeta and 13 Jbeta primers. Here immunoSEQ multiplex PCR was the method, and the copy in TCRdb shows in-frame clones only, minus some. The sample features about 82,000 clones, with approximately 1% in its top ten. Material: PBMCs. Source of these receptors: a woman in her twenties or thirties in good health and CMV-seronegative.

The chain has TRBV6-5 and TRBJ1-2; 8 bases fit TRBD1. CDR3 length: 13 amino acids. Germline V gene lookup returns CDR1 MNHEY and CDR2 SVGAGI. V was clipped by 6 bases and J by 6 bases; unmatched bases: 6. The CDR3 loop is CASSFRQGHGYTF. The CDR3, as DNA: TGTGCCAGCAGCTTTCGACAGGGGCATGGCTACACCTTC.

CDR3 nucleotides: TGCGCCAGCAGCCAGGCCTTAGCGGGAATCGGGTACGAGCAGTACTTC. Its protein is CASSQALAGIGYEQYF. The chain couples TRBV4-1 to TRBJ2-7, with 8 positions matching TRBD2. The CDR3 has 16 residues. Losses at the gene ends were 3 bases for V and 4 bases for J; bases not matched to a gene: 11. CDR1 and CDR2 from the germline V gene are MGHRA and YSYEKL.

The chain recombines TRBV13 with TRBJ2-6; D is uncertain. The germline V gene has CDR1 PRHDT and CDR2 FYEKMQ (reference sequence). The CDR3 loop spans 14 amino acids. V was trimmed by 3 bases and J by 0 bases, leaving 3 bases between them. CDR3 region: CASSFRSGANVLTF. The CDR3 DNA sequence: TGTGCCAGCAGCTTCCGCTCTGGGGCCAACGTCCTGACTTTC.

The V call is TRBV12-5, the J call TRBJ1-5; D is unresolved. The V gene's germline CDR1 is LGHNT and CDR2 FRNRAP. With 1 base removed from V and 4 bases from J, the gap between germline ends came to 5 bases. CDR3 length equals 13 residues. CDR3 region: CASGLGPNQPQHF. The CDR3 DNA follows: TGTGCTAGTGGTTTGGGGCCGAATCAGCCCCAGCATTTT.

This rearrangement joins TRBV15 to TRBJ1-1, with D perhaps TRBD1 (5 bases). CDR1 LNHNV and CDR2 YYDKDF come from the germline V gene (reference sequence). V dropped 5 bases and J dropped 5 bases, with 15 bases sitting between them. The CDR3 contains 14 residues. This CDR3 is CATSPGGFGTEAFF. The CDR3 coding sequence is TGTGCCACCAGCCCGGGGGGGTTTGGTACTGAAGCTTTCTTT.

V and J are TRBV7-2 and TRBJ2-7, with 8 bases identical to TRBD2. This CDR3 is built from 16 residues. The ends lost 8 bases at V and 0 bases at J; junction bases unmatched: 12. Looked up from germline, CDR1 is SGHTA and CDR2 is FQGNSA. CDR3 nucleotides: TGTGCCAGCCGCCCGGCGGGAGGTTCTCCCTCCTACGAGCAGTACTTC. As protein: CASRPAGGSPSYEQYF. The whole variable domain, remainder taken from reference TRBV7-2 and TRBJ2-7, is GAGVSQSPSNKVTEKGKDVELRCDPISGHTALYWYRQSLGQGLEFLIYFQGNSAPDKSGLPSDRFSAERTGGSVSTLTIQRTQQEDSAVYLCASRPAGGSPSYEQYFGPGTRLTVT.

This chain uses TRBV29-1 with TRBJ2-7, with 9 bases aligning to TRBD2. The junction had 6 bases not matched to a gene; V was cut back by 4 bases and J by 2 bases. The CDR3 spans 14 residues. The germline V gene encodes CDR1 SQVTM and CDR2 ANQGSEA. CDR3 bases: TGCAGCGTTGGCGGGGGGGCAGGTACCTACGAGCAGTACTTC. Protein product: CSVGGGAGTYEQYF.

The rearrangement uses TRBV27 and TRBJ2-7; 8 nucleotides line up with TRBD1. Germline V gene lookup returns CDR1 MNHEY and CDR2 SMNVEV (reference sequence). CDR3 length: 14 amino acids. V was pared by 6 bases and J by 3 bases, with 7 bases of the junction left unmatched. CDR3 protein: CASRPGTGLYEQYF. CDR3 nucleotide sequence: TGTGCCAGCAGGCCCGGGACAGGACTCTACGAGCAGTACTTC.

The chain links TRBV14 to TRBJ2-7, with 10 bases lining up with TRBD1. The CDR3 length is 15 residues. Trimming cost V 5 bases and J 2 bases; bases outside gene matches: 6. Germline CDR1 and CDR2: SGHDN and FVKESK. The DNA for the CDR3 is TGTGCCAGCAGCTCCCGACAGGGGGCTACCTACGAGCAGTACTTC. Translated: CASSSRQGATYEQYF.

The gene calls are TRBV29-1 and TRBJ2-5; TRBD1 might be the D (6 bases). Judging by the DNA end, TRBJ2-7 fits better; the J call may be wrong. Looked up from germline, CDR1 is SQVTM and CDR2 is ANQGSEA. The CDR3 spans 12 residues. CDR3 bases: TGCAGCGTTTCGGACAGACCCTACGAGCAGTACTTC. Translating gives CSVSDRPYEQYF.

The CDR3 sequence: CASSYLAGGSTGELFF. DNA of the CDR3: TGTGCCAGCAGTTACCTAGCGGGGGGGAGCACCGGGGAGCTGTTTTTT. The chain couples TRBV6-6 to TRBJ2-2; 12 nucleotides line up with TRBD2. The length of the CDR3 is 16 residues. Germline V gene sequence: CDR1 MNHNY, CDR2 SVGAGI (reference sequence). V was clipped by 2 bases and J by 4 bases; unmatched bases: 2.

This chain links TRBV6-6 with TRBJ2-3; tentatively, D is TRBD2 (5 bases). V gave up 2 bases and J gave up 5 bases, with 5 bases separating them. The CDR3 runs 12 residues. Germline assignment: CDR1 MNHNY and CDR2 SVGAGI (reference sequence). In nucleotides, the CDR3 is TGTGCCAGCAGTTACGAGGGAGATACGCAGTATTTT. It encodes CASSYEGDTQYF.

The chain has TRBV19 and TRBJ2-7; 8 nucleotides align to TRBD2. Germline V gene sequence: CDR1 LNHDA, CDR2 SQIVND (reference sequence). The CDR3 covers 15 residues. The V and J ends lost 4 bases and 3 bases, in that order; junction bases with no gene match: 8. Here the CDR3 DNA reads TGTGCCAGTAGTAAGGGGTGGAGCGGGAGCTACGAGCAGTACTTC. It yields the protein CASSKGWSGSYEQYF.

J is TRBJ2-7 and V is TRBV5-1; possibly TRBD1 for D (5 bases). This CDR3 comprises 13 residues. Trimming shortened V by 4 bases and J by 6 bases, and 14 bases separated the two germline ends. In germline, CDR1 is SGHRS, CDR2 YFSETQ. CDR3 DNA sequence: TGCGCCAGCAGCCAGCAGGGCCGTGGCGAGCAGTACTTC. Translating gives CASSQQGRGEQYF.

The chain employs TRBV13 and TRBJ2-3, with 9 bases aligning to TRBD2. V was clipped by 5 bases and J by 7 bases; unmatched bases: 7. Looked up from germline, CDR1 is PRHDT and CDR2 is FYEKMQ (reference sequence). This CDR3 contains 14 residues. The CDR3: CASSPRGGGNTQYF. CDR3 nucleotide sequence: TGTGCCAGCAGCCCGCGGGGGGGCGGGAATACGCAGTATTTT.

The chain joins TRBV6-6 to TRBJ1-4; D perhaps matches TRBD1 (5 bases). V was pared by 8 bases and J by 3 bases, with 10 bases between. The CDR3 loop spans 13 amino acids. CDR1 is MNHNY and CDR2 is SVGAGI in the germline V gene (reference sequence). CDR3 residues: CASHRTSNEKLFF. The CDR3 nucleotides read TGTGCCAGCCACAGGACCTCTAATGAAAAACTGTTTTTT.

The chain couples TRBV10-3 to TRBJ2-7; 8 nucleotides match TRBD1. Germline trimming cut 0 bases from V and 2 bases from J; bases unmatched to any gene: 6. Germline-derived CDR1 and CDR2 are ENHRY and SYGVKD. The CDR3 totals 16 residues. The CDR3 here is CAISESTPGGPYEQYF. The CDR3 DNA sequence: TGTGCCATCAGTGAGTCGACCCCAGGGGGCCCCTACGAGCAGTACTTC.

The rearrangement joins TRBV6-1 to TRBJ2-7, with TRBD1 matching over 9 bases. V trimming: 6 bases; J trimming: 5 bases; junction bases outside the gene matches: 11. CDR1 and CDR2 (germline): MNHNS, SASEGT. The CDR3 runs to 15 residues. CDR3 in DNA: TGTGCCAGCAGCGTTAACAGGGGGCAGATCGACGAGCAGTACTTC. It specifies CASSVNRGQIDEQYF.

This sequence joins TRBV5-1 and TRBJ2-7; 11 positions match TRBD2. The CDR3 loop spans 14 amino acids. In germline, CDR1 is SGHRS, CDR2 YFSETQ. V lost 4 bases and J lost 3; bases outside the gene matches: 3. CDR3 coding DNA: TGCGCCAGCAGCCCGACTAGCGGGGTCTACGAGCAGTACTTC. Its translation is CASSPTSGVYEQYF.

The chain couples TRBV9 to TRBJ2-3, with 10 bases lining up with TRBD2. Germline V gene sequence: CDR1 SGDLS, CDR2 YYNGEE. J was trimmed by 0 bases and V by 3 bases; bases with no gene match: 4. The CDR3 is 16 residues long. The CDR3 nucleotides are TGTGCCAGCAGCGGGGGACTAGCGAAGAGCACAGATACGCAGTATTTT. Its protein product is CASSGGLAKSTDTQYF.

The chain carries TRBV2 and TRBJ2-1; 9 bases line up with TRBD1. The CDR3 runs 13 residues. CDR1 and CDR2 (germline): SNHLY, FYNNEI. With V trimmed by 7 bases and J by 8 bases, 6 bases remained unmatched. The CDR3 is CASTPGQGYEQFF. The CDR3 nucleotides are TGTGCCAGCACTCCGGGACAGGGTTATGAGCAGTTCTTC.

The chain links TRBV6-5 to TRBJ1-1; 12 nucleotides agree with TRBD1. Germline trimming cut 4 bases from V and 5 bases from J; bases unmatched to any gene: 2. This CDR3 is 14 amino acids long. The germline gives CDR1 MNHEY, CDR2 SVGAGI. The chain's CDR3 is CASSSGQGATEAFF. For the CDR3, the DNA is TGTGCCAGCAGTTCGGGACAGGGGGCGACTGAAGCTTTCTTT.

This chain links TRBV29-1 with TRBJ2-3, with D tentatively TRBD2 (5 bases). Germline V lookup: CDR1 SQVTM, CDR2 ANQGSEA. V was clipped by 2 bases and J by 0 bases, with 6 bases between them. This CDR3 spans 13 amino acids. DNA of the CDR3: TGCAGCGTTGAATCGGGAAGCACAGATACGCAGTATTTT. The encoded protein is CSVESGSTDTQYF.

This chain links TRBV7-9 with TRBJ1-1, with D tentatively TRBD1 (5 bases). In germline, CDR1 is SEHNR, CDR2 FQNEAQ (reference sequence). There are 13 residues in the CDR3. Trimming took off 1 base at V and 8 bases at J, with 11 bases between the two ends. The CDR3 reads CASSLVAGTEAFF. As DNA, the CDR3 is TGTGCCAGCAGCTTAGTGGCGGGGACGGAAGCTTTCTTT.

With regard to this clone: Mismatch with germline at one junction end may stem from a read error. The chain recombines TRBV30 with TRBJ2-3; D is possibly TRBD2 (5 bases). Germline V lookup: CDR1 GTSNPN, CDR2 SVGIG (reference sequence). The CDR3 totals 15 residues. CDR3 bases: TGTGCCGGGAGTATCGGCCGCCAGGGCACAGATACGCAGTATTTT. Encoded protein: CAGSIGRQGTDTQYF. Filled out from reference TRBV30 and TRBJ2-3, the complete variable domain reads SQTIHQWPATLVQPVGSPLSLECTVEGTSNPNLYWYRQAAGRGLQLLFYSVGIGQISSEVPQNLSASRPQDRQFILSSKKLLLSDSGFYLCAGSIGRQGTDTQYFGPGTRLTVL.

In the case of this clone: At one end the junction does not follow the germline gene, possibly because of a read error. This chain joins TRBV13 and TRBJ1-1, with unresolved D. Germline assignment: CDR1 PRHDT and CDR2 FYEKMQ (reference sequence). The length of the CDR3 is 15 residues. Here the CDR3 reads CASSLGLNRRTEDFF. In nucleotides, the CDR3 is TGTGCCAGCAGCTTAGGCCTAAACAGAAGGACTGAAGATTTCTTT. Full variable domain (missing parts from reference TRBV13 and TRBJ1-1): AAGVIQSPRHLIKEKRETATLKCYPIPRHDTVYWYQQGPGQDPQFLISFYEKMQSDKGSIPDRFSAQQFSDYHSELNMSSLELGDSALYFCASSLGLNRRTEDFFGQGTRLTVV.

CDR3 nucleotides: TGTGCCAGCAGCGAGACTGGATGGGGCGAAAAACTGTTTTTT. This translates into CASSETGWGEKLFF. This chain uses TRBV6-5 with TRBJ1-4; possible D gene TRBD1, 5 bases. Germline values: CDR1 MNHEY, CDR2 SVGAGI. The CDR3 has 14 residues. The V and J ends lost 6 bases and 8 bases respectively, with 16 bases between them.

As to this clone: Within the sample, other DNA sequences also encode this same CDR3. CDR3 amino acids: CSRQGPFPIPTYGYTF. Here the CDR3 DNA reads TGCAGCCGACAGGGGCCCTTTCCAATCCCGACCTATGGCTACACCTTC. The chain carries TRBV29-1 and TRBJ1-2; 8 nucleotides align to TRBD1. Germline V gives CDR1 SQVTM, CDR2 ANQGSEA. V shed 8 bases, J shed 4 bases, and the junction held 18 bases outside the gene matches. This CDR3 has 16 amino acids. Together with reference TRBV29-1 and TRBJ1-2, the CDR3 gives the full variable domain: SAVISQKPSRDICQRGTSLTIQCQVDSQVTMMFWYRQQPGQSLTLIATANQGSEATYESGFVIDKFPISRPNLTFSTLTVSNMSPEDSSIYLCSRQGPFPIPTYGYTFGSGTRLTVV.